The rows below give T cell receptor beta chains drawn from one sample of a study of blood T cells in healthy people across ages. TCRdb processed the 5' RACE reads anew with MiXCR; each CDR3 protein has one entry. The sample shows fewer than 750,000 distinct CDR3 sequences, roughly half of them seen only once. Sequences were obtained from blood. The receptors come from a woman aged 80 or over in good health. CDR3s include the opening cysteine and the closing phenylalanine or tryptophan. The D gene is left open where the match is weak. Clone size, where shown, is once, few, many, or a class for clones that have expanded.

len	v_gene	j_gene	abundance	d_gene	CDR3nt	CDR3aa
15	TRBV20-1	TRBJ2-5	many	TRBD1	TGCAGTGCTTGGACCGGGACAGGGTATAGAGAGACCCAGTACTTC	CSAWTGTGYRETQYF
12	TRBV2	TRBJ2-1	.	.	TGTGCCAGCAGTGATCCCGGGGATGAGCAGTTCTTC	CASSDPGDEQFF
14	TRBV4-1	TRBJ1-2	many	.	TGCGCCAGCAGCCAACGTCAGAGCTGGTATGGCTACACCTTC	CASSQRQSWYGYTF
13	TRBV6-5	TRBJ2-5	few	.	TGTGCCAGCAGTTCACCGGGAACAGAGACCCAGTACTTC	CASSSPGTETQYF
14	TRBV28	TRBJ1-2	many	.	TGTGCCAGCAGTTTGGACGCTCCTGGCTATGGCTACACCTTC	CASSLDAPGYGYTF
14	TRBV9	TRBJ1-1	.	.	TGTGCCAGCAGCGTTGAGGGGGGCAACACTGAAGCTTTCTTT	CASSVEGGNTEAFF
17	TRBV27	TRBJ2-7	many	TRBD2	TGTGCCAGCAGGCCGACAGGAAGAGGACTAGCGATCTACGAGCAGTACTTC	CASRPTGRGLAIYEQYF
13	TRBV5-1	TRBJ1-1	few	.	TGCGCCAGCTGGGCGGGGGCAAACACTGAAGCTTTCTTT	CASWAGANTEAFF
15	TRBV27	TRBJ1-1	.	TRBD1	TGTGCCAGCAGTCCCCGCCCGACAGGGTACACTGAAGCTTTCTTT	CASSPRPTGYTEAFF
14	TRBV7-2	TRBJ1-4	.	TRBD1	TGTGCCAGCAGCTTGACAGGGACCCAGGAAAAACTGTTTTTT	CASSLTGTQEKLFF
15	TRBV15	TRBJ2-4	.	.	TGTGCCACCACCAGGGGAGGAGGGAGTAAAAACATTCAGTACTTC	CATTRGGGSKNIQYF
16	TRBV14	TRBJ2-1	.	TRBD2	TGTGCCAGCAGCCAAGGGACTAGCGGGAGGTCGAATGAGCAGTTCTTC	CASSQGTSGRSNEQFF
12	TRBV20-1	TRBJ2-3	.	.	TGCAGTGCTAGCCCACCACAAGATACGCAGTATTTT	CSASPPQDTQYF
15	TRBV9	TRBJ2-1	many	TRBD2	TGTGCCAGCAGCACCAGCGGGAGTCTCTACAATGAGCAGTTCTTC	CASSTSGSLYNEQFF
15	TRBV7-9	TRBJ2-1	.	.	TGTGCCAGCAGCTGGGGTTCCGGGTCGGGCAATGAGCAGTTCTTC	CASSWGSGSGNEQFF
14	TRBV20-1	TRBJ2-2	few	TRBD1	TGCAGTGCGAAAACAGGGGGCGACACCGGGGAGCTGTTTTTT	CSAKTGGDTGELFF
12	TRBV9	TRBJ1-5	.	.	TGTGCCAGCAGCGCCGGGGATCAGCCCCAGCATTTT	CASSAGDQPQHF
15	TRBV12-3/TRBV12-4	TRBJ1-1	.	.	TGTGCCAGCAGTTTCAGGTGGCAGGGCGACACTGAAGCTTTCTTT	CASSFRWQGDTEAFF
14	TRBV24-1	TRBJ2-7	.	TRBD1	TGTGCCACCAGTGATTTGGGACAGGGGGCCGAGCAGTACTTC	CATSDLGQGAEQYF
16	TRBV28	TRBJ2-6	.	.	TGTGCCAGCAGTGGTAGCACGAGTGCGGGGGCCAACGTCCTGACTTTC	CASSGSTSAGANVLTF
15	TRBV2	TRBJ2-3	.	TRBD1	TGTGCCAGCATAGGCGACAGGGTCAGAGCAGATACGCAGTATTTT	CASIGDRVRADTQYF
16	TRBV6-1	TRBJ1-2	.	.	TGTGCCAGCAGTGAAGCCGACAGGCTAGCTAACTATGGCTACACCTTC	CASSEADRLANYGYTF
18	TRBV4-1	TRBJ2-3	.	TRBD2	TGCGCCAGCAGCCCCCAACCTCGGACTAGCGGGGACACAGATACGCAGTATTTT	CASSPQPRTSGDTDTQYF
12	TRBV6-1	TRBJ2-7	once	.	TGTGCCAGTGCAGGGGACTCCTACGAGCAGTACTTC	CASAGDSYEQYF
12	TRBV7-2	TRBJ1-5	.	TRBD1	TGTGCCAGCAGCTCAGGACAGGGCGGCCAGCATTTT	CASSSGQGGQHF
16	TRBV7-2	TRBJ2-5	.	.	TGTGCCAGCAGCTTAGGCCCAGCCATCTTTGGAGAGACCCAGTACTTC	CASSLGPAIFGETQYF
15	TRBV7-9	TRBJ2-1	.	TRBD1	TGTGCCAGCAGCTTAACGACAGGGGGGCTTAATGAGCAGTTCTTC	CASSLTTGGLNEQFF
13	TRBV28	TRBJ1-2	many	TRBD1	TGTGCCAGCAGCTTGGACAGGAGGTATGGCTACACCTTC	CASSLDRRYGYTF
13	TRBV29-1	TRBJ2-7	.	.	TGCAGCGTTGAAGGGGACACCCCCTACGAGCAGTACTTC	CSVEGDTPYEQYF
15	TRBV25-1	TRBJ2-3	many	.	TGTGCCAGCAGTGGTCCTCGGGGTCTCACAGATACGCAGTATTTT	CASSGPRGLTDTQYF
13	TRBV2	TRBJ1-5	few	.	TGTGCCAGCAGTGTTAGGGAAGGACAGCCCCAGCATTTT	CASSVREGQPQHF
12	TRBV10-3	TRBJ2-1	many	TRBD2	TGTGCCGGCGGGACTAGCGGAAATGAGCAGTTCTTC	CAGGTSGNEQFF
13	TRBV15	TRBJ2-1	.	.	TGTGCCACCGTGGAGGGGCCCTACAATGAGCAGTTCTTC	CATVEGPYNEQFF
13	TRBV12-3/TRBV12-4	TRBJ1-5	few	.	TGTGCCAGCAGTTACACGCAGTATCAGCCCCAGCATTTT	CASSYTQYQPQHF
14	TRBV5-6	TRBJ2-5	.	.	TGTGCCAGCAGCTTAACTCACGCCCAAGAGACCCAGTACTTC	CASSLTHAQETQYF
15	TRBV2	TRBJ1-5	.	.	TGTGCCAGCAAGGCGGGGGAAACTAGCAATCAGCCCCAGCATTTT	CASKAGETSNQPQHF
12	TRBV3-1	TRBJ2-3	many	TRBD1	TGTGCCAGCAGCCAACAGGGGGCTACGCAGTATTTT	CASSQQGATQYF
19	TRBV7-2	TRBJ2-3	.	TRBD2	TGTGCCAGCAGCTTCTTAGCGGGGGGGTCACAAGCCCGCACAGATACGCAGTATTTT	CASSFLAGGSQARTDTQYF
15	TRBV7-2	TRBJ2-1	.	TRBD2	TGTGCCAGCAGCTTCCTAGCGGGGATATACAATGAGCAGTTCTTC	CASSFLAGIYNEQFF
18	TRBV5-1	TRBJ2-4	many	.	TGCGCCAGCAGCCCGCGGGCAGGGCCGGGGTTAGCCAAAAACATTCAGTACTTC	CASSPRAGPGLAKNIQYF
12	TRBV12-3/TRBV12-4	TRBJ2-5	many	.	TGTGCCAGCAGCTCCCCTCCGGGGACCCAGTACTTC	CASSSPPGTQYF
15	TRBV12-3/TRBV12-4	TRBJ1-2	.	.	TGTGCCAGCAGCACCCCTGTGAGCCGAGACAGTGTGCGCACCTTC	CASSTPVSRDSVRTF
16	TRBV28	TRBJ1-6	.	TRBD1	TGTGCCAGCAGTTGGCCCCCCCGGACAGGGGGTTCACCCCTCCACTTT	CASSWPPRTGGSPLHF
16	TRBV4-1	TRBJ2-3	many	.	TGCGCCAGCAGCCTCAGTATTGGTGAGGGCACAGATACGCAGTATTTT	CASSLSIGEGTDTQYF
14	TRBV7-2	TRBJ2-7	once	.	TGTGCCAGCAGCTTAGCTTTCCAGAACTACGAGCAGTACTTC	CASSLAFQNYEQYF
15	TRBV5-1	TRBJ2-2	.	TRBD1	TGCGCCACCGCCAACAGGGGTCAGAACACCGGGGAGCTGTTTTTT	CATANRGQNTGELFF
14	TRBV12-3/TRBV12-4	TRBJ2-5	.	TRBD2	TGTGCCAGCAGCGGCGGGGGAAACGAAGAGACCCAGTACTTC	CASSGGGNEETQYF
14	TRBV6-6	TRBJ2-1	few	.	TGTGCCAGCAGTTTGGGACATAAGGGACATGAGCAGTTCTTC	CASSLGHKGHEQFF
15	TRBV12-3/TRBV12-4	TRBJ2-3	few	TRBD2	TGTGCCAGCAGTTTCGGGACTAGGGGGGCAGATACGCAGTATTTT	CASSFGTRGADTQYF
14	TRBV28	TRBJ2-3	.	.	TGTACCAGCAGTTTAGGAGGGGCCACAGATACGCAGTATTTT	CTSSLGGATDTQYF
16	TRBV20-1	TRBJ2-2	once	TRBD2	TGCAGTGCTAGTGGCAGCGGGGCTTTCAACACCGGGGAGCTGTTTTTT	CSASGSGAFNTGELFF
15	TRBV21-1	TRBJ2-7	once	.	TGTGCCAGCAGCAAAGTTCGGGACAGACCTTACGAGCAGTACTTC	CASSKVRDRPYEQYF
15	TRBV4-1	TRBJ2-1	.	.	TGCGCCAGCAGCTTAGACCCCTTGGGATTAGGTGAGCAGTTCTTC	CASSLDPLGLGEQFF
15	TRBV10-3	TRBJ2-1	.	.	TGTGCCATCAGTGAATCCGGGACACGCTACAATGAGCAGTTCTTC	CAISESGTRYNEQFF